Below are 3 T cell receptor beta chains sequenced from a single sample in a study of blood T cell repertoires in COVID-19. Method: immunoSEQ multiplex PCR; TCRdb's copy keeps in-frame clones and lacks some. The table includes some 100,000 clones, approximately 84% detected once. Sequencing input: peripheral blood. The receptors were sampled from a woman in her sixties with acute or convalescent COVID-19.

The CDR3 is CATSGGDRGLNEQFF. The CDR3 bases are TGTGCCACCAGTGGGGGGGACAGGGGGCTCAATGAGCAGTTCTTC. This chain uses TRBV24-1 with TRBJ2-1; 12 nucleotides match TRBD1. This CDR3 is built from 15 residues. CDR1 is KGHDR, CDR2 SFDVKD, per germline. V shed 5 bases and J 6 bases; nucleotides not matched to a gene: 4.

The gene calls are TRBV19 and TRBJ1-2, with D unclear. The V end lost 7 bases, the J end lost 0 bases, and 21 bases lay between the germline ends. This CDR3 is built from 17 residues. Germline-derived CDR1 and CDR2 are LNHDA and SQIVND (reference sequence). DNA for the CDR3: TGTGCCAGTAATGTGCGGAGGGCCCCGGCGGCTAACTATGGCTACACCTTC. Protein sequence: CASNVRRAPAANYGYTF.

The chain is built from TRBV30 and TRBJ2-7; 8 bases fit TRBD1. The CDR3 covers 15 residues. The V and J ends lost 5 bases and 6 bases, in that order; junction bases with no gene match: 15. Germline CDR1 GTSNPN, CDR2 SVGIG (reference sequence). The CDR3 DNA reads as TGTGCCTGGGGCCGTCGTAGACAGGGGACCTCCGAGCAGTACTTC. It is translated as CAWGRRRQGTSEQYF.